Each of the 19 T cell receptor beta chains below was sequenced from the same sample in a study of CD8+ T cells in alopecia areata. The authors extracted RNA and reverse transcribed it into cDNA as the sequencing template. Clones were read by immunoSEQ multiplex PCR, and TCRdb kept only the in-frame ones, dropping some. The sample includes about 91,000 clones, about 45% seen only once; the top ten take 0.79%. Sequenced sample: CD4+ T cells sorted from blood. The receptors here all came from a human donor with alopecia areata.

The CDR3 loop is CSVGEQGGPENIQYF. The CDR3 coding sequence is TGCAGCGTTGGGGAGCAGGGGGGACCAGAAAACATTCAGTACTTC. The chain employs TRBV29-1 and TRBJ2-4; a weak D match, TRBD1 (7 bases). This CDR3 contains 15 residues. Germline lookup yields CDR1 SQVTM and CDR2 ANQGSEA. V was clipped by 4 bases and J by 5 bases, with 18 bases between them.

This clone was seen once. The chain couples TRBV30 to TRBJ2-1; perhaps TRBD2 as D (7 bases). Germline loops: CDR1 GTSNPN, CDR2 SVGIG (reference sequence). V shed 1 base and J shed 9 bases, with 19 bases lying between them. The CDR3 is made up of 15 amino acids. The CDR3 DNA is TGTGCCTGGAGTGGCCTTAGCGCGGGGGCAGGTGAGCAGTTCTTC. Its protein is CAWSGLSAGAGEQFF.

This clone was observed a handful of times. The chain links TRBV11-2 to TRBJ2-3; D is unclear. The V end was cut by 6 bases, the J end by 0 bases, with 13 bases between. The V gene's germline CDR1 is SGHAT and CDR2 FQNNGV. This CDR3 is built from 15 residues. The CDR3 coding sequence is TGTGCCAGCAGTCCCGCAGGATCTAGCACAGATACGCAGTATTTT. Translation gives CASSPAGSSTDTQYF.

This clone occurred a few times. The same CDR3 arises from other DNA sequences in this sample as well. This chain uses TRBV29-1 with TRBJ2-2, with no clear D. Germline values: CDR1 SQVTM, CDR2 ANQGSEA. The CDR3 runs 12 residues. Trimming cost V 4 bases and J 1 base, with 4 bases left between them. The CDR3 region has the DNA TGCAGCGTTGGGGGGAACACCGGGGAGCTGTTTTTT. Its protein is CSVGGNTGELFF.

The V gene is TRBV4-1, the J gene TRBJ1-5; tentatively, D is TRBD1 (5 bases). The CDR3 is made up of 14 amino acids. Germline CDR1 reads MGHRA; CDR2 reads YSYEKL. Trimming took off 4 bases at V and 4 bases at J, with 11 bases between the two ends. The CDR3 nucleotides are TGCGCCAGCAGCCCCGTAGGGGCGAATCAGCCCCAGCATTTT. It translates to CASSPVGANQPQHF.

V and J are TRBV5-6 and TRBJ2-7; TRBD1 might be the D (6 bases). The CDR3 totals 15 residues. V gave up 6 bases and J gave up 0 bases, with 16 bases separating them. Germline V lookup: CDR1 SGHDT, CDR2 YYEEEE. The CDR3 DNA is TGTGCCAGCAACGGGCCCCGGGACAACTCCTACGAGCAGTACTTC. Translation: CASNGPRDNSYEQYF.

The chain uses TRBV5-1 and TRBJ2-4, with 7 bases that match TRBD1. CDR1 SGHRS and CDR2 YFSETQ come from the germline V gene. CDR3 length equals 14 residues. V lost 4 bases, J lost 8 bases, and 9 bases stayed unmatched. The CDR3 sequence is CASSPVGDRDIQYF. CDR3 bases: TGCGCCAGCAGCCCTGTGGGGGACAGAGACATTCAGTACTTC.

The chain has TRBV29-1 and TRBJ2-1; 13 nucleotides agree with TRBD2. The length of the CDR3 is 13 residues. Per germline, CDR1 SQVTM and CDR2 ANQGSEA. The V gene end was trimmed by 6 bases and the J gene end by 15 bases; junction bases not matched to a gene: 11. The CDR3 is CSVPTSGRPIRFF. CDR3 DNA sequence: TGCAGCGTCCCGACTAGCGGGAGGCCCATTCGGTTCTTC.

This clone has only a few counts. This rearrangement joins TRBV29-1 to TRBJ2-7; D not resolved. V dropped 3 bases and J dropped 0 bases, with 3 bases sitting between them. Germline CDR1 SQVTM, CDR2 ANQGSEA. The CDR3 runs 11 residues. CDR3 in amino acids: CSVDSSYEQYF. The CDR3 region has the DNA TGCAGCGTTGACAGCTCCTACGAGCAGTACTTC.

V gene TRBV2 combines with J gene TRBJ1-2; tentatively, D is TRBD1 (5 bases). V was trimmed by 4 bases and J by 8 bases, leaving 8 bases between them. The CDR3 totals 11 residues. Germline V CDR1 and CDR2: SNHLY, FYNNEI. The CDR3 loop is CASSAGSGYTF. CDR3 coding DNA: TGTGCCAGCAGTGCAGGGTCGGGCTACACCTTC.

This clone was recorded a few times. The CDR3 loop reads CASKPRAWPHEQYF. In DNA form, the CDR3 reads TGTGCCAGCAAACCACGGGCCTGGCCCCACGAGCAGTACTTC. The chain combines TRBV28 with TRBJ2-7; D gene uncertain. Trimming removed 7 bases at V and 5 bases at J, with 18 bases between. The CDR3 is made up of 14 amino acids. CDR1 is MDHEN and CDR2 is SYDVKM in the germline V gene. The whole variable domain, remainder taken from reference TRBV28 and TRBJ2-7, is DVKVTQSSRYLVKRTGEKVFLECVQDMDHENMFWYRQDPGLGLRLIYFSYDVKMKEKGDIPEGYSVSREKKERFSLILESASTNQTSMYLCASKPRAWPHEQYFGPGTRLTVT.

The chain combines TRBV18 with TRBJ1-1, with a tentative D call TRBD1 (5 bases). CDR3 length: 13 residues. CDR1 is KGHSH and CDR2 is LQKENI in the germline V gene. V lost 2 bases, J lost 1 base, and 5 bases lay in between. The chain's CDR3 is CASSPRGNTEAFF. The CDR3 DNA sequence: TGTGCCAGCTCACCAAGGGGGAACACTGAAGCTTTCTTT.

This clone was seen more than once but under ten times. One end of the junction does not line up with germline, which may come from a read error. V is TRBV25-1 and J is TRBJ2-7; D ambiguous. This CDR3 is built from 11 residues. Germline V gene lookup returns CDR1 MGHDK and CDR2 SYGVNS. The CDR3 sequence is CASTVLDEQYF. The CDR3 nucleotides read TGTGCAAGCACCGTTTTGGACGAGCAGTACTTC.

The J gene is TRBJ2-4, the V gene TRBV29-1; 13 nucleotides line up with TRBD2. The V and J ends lost 6 bases and 7 bases, in that order; junction bases with no gene match: 12. The CDR3 totals 16 residues. CDR1 SQVTM and CDR2 ANQGSEA come from the germline V gene. CDR3 region: CSVALAGGPRPNIQYF. CDR3 coding DNA: TGCAGCGTAGCACTAGCGGGGGGGCCTAGGCCGAACATTCAGTACTTC.

The rearrangement uses TRBV29-1 and TRBJ2-1; a weak D match, TRBD1 (5 bases). This CDR3 contains 17 residues. Germline-derived CDR1 and CDR2 are SQVTM and ANQGSEA. V dropped 7 bases and J dropped 0 bases, with 22 bases sitting between them. This CDR3 reads CSGATRAGPSSYNEQFF. As DNA, the CDR3 is TGCAGCGGCGCAACCCGGGCAGGGCCCAGCTCCTACAATGAGCAGTTCTTC.

This sequence joins TRBV25-1 and TRBJ1-1; D perhaps matches TRBD1 (5 bases). Germline values: CDR1 MGHDK, CDR2 SYGVNS. With 7 bases removed from V and 3 bases from J, the gap between germline ends came to 24 bases. The CDR3 is 17 residues long. The CDR3 region has the DNA TGTGCCAGCACCCGAAGGGGTGGGGCAGGGAGATACACTGAAGCTTTCTTT. Residues: CASTRRGGAGRYTEAFF.

This rearrangement joins TRBV5-1 to TRBJ2-6; D might be TRBD1 (6 bases). Germline V gene data show CDR1 as SGHRS and CDR2 as YFSETQ. Trimming pared 4 bases from V and 2 bases from J, leaving 16 bases between. The CDR3 sequence is 17 residues long. CDR3: CASSHQGGRAGANVLTF. The CDR3 DNA reads as TGCGCCAGCAGCCACCAAGGGGGACGGGCTGGGGCCAACGTCCTGACTTTC.

CDR3 amino acids: CSVGRTSGNEQFF. Written as DNA, the CDR3 is TGCAGCGTCGGCCGGACTAGTGGCAATGAGCAGTTCTTC. The rearrangement joins TRBV29-1 to TRBJ2-1; 7 bases agree with TRBD2. Germline-derived CDR1 and CDR2 are SQVTM and ANQGSEA. This CDR3 region has 13 residues. V shed 6 bases and J 6 bases; nucleotides not matched to a gene: 8.

J is TRBJ2-3 and V is TRBV15; D is unresolved. This CDR3 has 13 amino acids. Germline CDR1 and CDR2: LNHNV and YYDKDF (reference sequence). V was trimmed by 0 bases and J by 8 bases, leaving 9 bases between them. The CDR3 protein is CATSRDLTGTQYF. DNA of the CDR3: TGTGCCACCAGCAGAGATTTGACGGGTACGCAGTATTTT.